This TCR beta chain was recorded in a study of shared T cell receptors in the human thymus. Clones were read by immunoSEQ multiplex PCR, and TCRdb kept only the in-frame ones, dropping some. The table records approximately 660,000 clones, around 87% of them present only once. With V trimmed by 4 bases and J by 0 bases, 1 base remained unmatched. Germline V gene data show CDR1 as SGHDT and CDR2 as YYEEEE. This CDR3 spans 13 amino acids. These data were likewise used in another study, on human thymus T cells.

The sequenced sample consisted of thymocytes. The gene calls are TRBV5-6 and TRBJ2-7, with TRBD1 matching over 7 bases. The receptor was isolated from a boy less than two years old with a congenital heart defect. The chain's CDR3 is CASSGDSSYEQYF. CDR3 DNA sequence: TGTGCCAGCAGCGGGGACAGCTCCTACGAGCAGTACTTC. The whole variable domain, remainder taken from reference TRBV5-6 and TRBJ2-7, is DAGVTQSPTHLIKTRGQQVTLRCSPKSGHDTVSWYQQALGQGPQFIFQYYEEEERQRGNFPDRFSGHQFPNYSSELNVNALLLGDSALYLCASSGDSSYEQYFGPGTRLTVT.